The subject of this entry is one T cell receptor beta chain. Libraries were prepared by immunoSEQ multiplex PCR; TCRdb keeps only in-frame clonotypes and omits some of them. In the table there are fewer than 60,000 clones, around 87% of which are singletons. This record comes from a study of OX40 agonist ivuxolimab in advanced cancers. The germline V gene has CDR1 LNHDA and CDR2 SQIVND (reference sequence). V shed 6 bases and J 4 bases; nucleotides not matched to a gene: 20. The length of the CDR3 is 19 residues. This TCR was recovered from an adult with an advanced solid tumor such as melanoma, head and neck, liver or kidney cancer. The chain joins TRBV19 to TRBJ1-1, with TRBD1 matching over 10 bases. The specimen comprised CD4+ or CD8+ T cells sorted from blood, sampled in a trial of the OX40 agonist ivuxolimab. CDR3 sequence (DNA): TGTGCCAGTAGGGATGTTCATCGGGGGACAGGGGAGGGGAGCACTGAAGCTTTCTTT. Its translation is CASRDVHRGTGEGSTEAFF.